This T cell receptor beta chain stems from a study of T cells in localized non-small cell lung cancer. Study-wide results and caveats: Tumor samples were not multi-region, leaving intratumor heterogeneity unexcluded. Elevated circulating T cell density in blood was associated with longer overall survival. Uninvolved adjacent lung had higher T cell clonality than tumor and all other tissues. Adjacent lung had a median about 57 of the 100 largest tumor clones.

With V trimmed by 6 bases and J by 4 bases, 9 bases remained unmatched. This CDR3 spans 15 amino acids. Germline CDR1 and CDR2: SGHKS and YYEKEE (reference sequence). The data were produced by immunoSEQ multiplex PCR, yet TCRdb's version contains in-frame clones alone and is incomplete. The repertoire holds approximately 41,000 clones, 80% to 90% seen once, with 4.5% to 6% in the top ten. This clone appeared once. Its antigen is not identified. This clonotype originated in a male donor aged 60 or over with stage II lung adenocarcinoma. J is TRBJ2-1 and V is TRBV5-5; TRBD1 matches at 8 bases. The sample consisted of peripheral blood mononuclear cells, taken before any cancer treatment. DNA for the CDR3: TGTGCCAGCACTCGGGGGACAGGTAATTACAATGAGCAGTTCTTC. Translated, it gives CASTRGTGNYNEQFF.